The T cell receptor beta chain under discussion was sequenced for a study of T cells in Graves' hyperthyroidism and ophthalmopathy. Study-wide background: Peripheral blood collection took place at initial diagnosis, before any treatment. Study findings and constraints: Ophthalmopathy cases were set apart from stable hyperthyroidism by a 13 V-J model.

This clonotype has a handful of counts. Its antigen is unidentified. TCR beta CDR3 sequences were amplified from RNA transcripts. TCR CDR3 underwent first-round RT-PCR with the HTBI primer set. TCRdb re-called the multiplex PCR reads with MiXCR, one entry per CDR3 protein. The table lists 350,000 or so distinct CDR3 sequences, roughly 23% of them singletons. The CDR3 totals 13 residues. CDR1 MNHNS and CDR2 SASEGT come from the germline V gene. The ends lost 5 bases at V and 8 bases at J; junction bases unmatched: 6. The origin of this receptor is a woman aged 50 to 65 with Graves' hyperthyroidism. The chain couples TRBV6-1 to TRBJ1-2; 9 bases are a match to TRBD1. Sequenced: blood. As DNA, the CDR3 is TGTGCCAGCAGTTGGACAGGGGCGGGAGGCTACACCTTC. Protein product: CASSWTGAGGYTF.